One sample yielded the 3 T cell receptor beta chains listed below, sequenced in a study of T cells after yellow fever vaccination (dated by TCRdb to between 2019 and 2020). In light of the paper, this sample's treatment or condition label describes: live attenuated yellow fever vaccine strain. Receptor libraries were prepared by 5' RACE. TCRdb lists the instrument as Illumina NovaSeq 6000. TCRdb trimmed public reads at Q25 via fastp, called clones via MiXCR and kept in-frame beta chains. CDR3 protein duplicates are merged, each entry listing the most common genes and DNA. The sample records 400,000 to 450,000 distinct CDR3 sequences, roughly a sixth of which are singletons. Over 15% of the sample is held by the ten biggest clonotypes. The material sequenced was PBMCs, taken before the yellow fever booster vaccination. Receptors originate from a man between 18 and 35 years old who received the YFV17D yellow fever vaccine.

This clonotype has only a few counts. This chain joins TRBV12-3 or TRBV12-4 and TRBJ2-1; D possibly corresponds to TRBD2 (6 bases). The CDR3 totals 11 residues. The V gene lost 8 bases and the J gene lost 15 bases, with 17 bases spanning the gap. The CDR3 protein is CASGGTLVGFF. Written as DNA, the CDR3 is TGTGCCAGCGGGGGGACCTTGGTGGGGTTCTTC.

V gene TRBV4-1 combines with J gene TRBJ2-7; D is perhaps TRBD2 (5 bases). Germline CDR1 is MGHRA and CDR2 is YSYEKL. The V end lost 0 bases, the J end lost 6 bases, and 15 bases lay between the germline ends. The CDR3 spans 15 residues. CDR3 DNA: TGCGCCAGCAGCCAAGATCCAGGACTGTCCCTCGAGCAGTACGTC. This translates into CASSQDPGLSLEQYV.

A few counts support this clonotype. The CDR3 spells CSARQDRGGTDTQYF. CDR3 in DNA: TGCAGTGCTCGACAGGACAGAGGAGGCACAGATACGCAGTATTTT. The rearrangement joins TRBV20-1 to TRBJ2-3, with D possibly matching TRBD1 (6 bases). Trimming cost V 5 bases and J 1 base, with 16 bases left between them. The CDR3 runs 15 residues. CDR1 is DFQATT and CDR2 is SNEGSKA in the germline V gene (reference sequence).